The 20 T cell receptor beta chains reported below all come from one sample, sequenced in a study of cytomegalovirus exposure and HLA in healthy donors. The PCR used 60 Vbeta and 13 Jbeta primers. TCRdb's table, derived via immunoSEQ multiplex PCR, lists solely in-frame clones and lacks some. The data hold 90,000 to 140,000 clones, with 69% observed a single time. Sequenced sample: PBMCs. Every receptor here comes from a man in his thirties or forties in good health and CMV-seronegative.

The chain couples TRBV5-4 to TRBJ2-2; D gene uncertain. The CDR3 totals 17 residues. The V gene lost 0 bases and the J gene lost 2 bases, with 14 bases spanning the gap. Germline lookup yields CDR1 SGHNT and CDR2 YYREEE (reference sequence). CDR3 in DNA: TGTGCCAGCAGCTTGGGGGTGAGGTTAGGCAACACCGGGGAGCTGTTTTTT. Translated: CASSLGVRLGNTGELFF.

The chain joins TRBV10-3 to TRBJ2-1; 8 bases agree with TRBD2. Trimming removed 3 bases from V and 8 bases from J; junction bases left unmatched: 6. Germline loops: CDR1 ENHRY, CDR2 SYGVKD. CDR3 length equals 14 residues. CDR3 region: CAISDGRAEDEQFF. The CDR3 nucleotides are TGTGCCATCAGTGACGGGAGGGCCGAGGATGAGCAGTTCTTC.

This clone has just one count. CDR3 in amino acids: CATTGEGFQQYF. The CDR3 DNA is TGTGCCACCACAGGAGAAGGCTTCCAGCAGTACTTC. V usage is TRBV11-2 and J usage is TRBJ2-5; D may be TRBD1 (5 bases). The V end lost 10 bases, the J end lost 11 bases, and 20 bases lay between the germline ends. From germline, CDR1 is SGHAT and CDR2 FQNNGV. This CDR3 region has 12 residues.

This clone was detected only once. The chain employs TRBV18 and TRBJ2-3; 11 bases align to TRBD2. Germline assignment: CDR1 KGHSH and CDR2 LQKENI. The CDR3 sequence is 15 residues long. The V and J ends lost 3 bases and 2 bases, in that order; junction bases with no gene match: 1. The CDR3 sequence is CASSPTSGVTDTQYF. The CDR3 DNA sequence: TGTGCCAGCTCACCGACTAGCGGGGTCACAGATACGCAGTATTTT. Using reference TRBV18 and TRBJ2-3 for the parts outside the CDR3, the full variable domain is NAGVMQNPRHLVRRRGQEARLRCSPMKGHSHVYWYRQLPEEGLKFMVYLQKENIIDESGMPKERFSAEFPKEGPSILRIQQVVRGDSAAYFCASSPTSGVTDTQYFGPGTRLTVL.

The CDR3 nucleotides read TGCGCCAGCAGCTTGACTAGCGGGACCTACAATGAGCAGTTCTTC. This codes for CASSLTSGTYNEQFF. The chain couples TRBV5-1 to TRBJ2-1; 10 nucleotides align to TRBD2. CDR1 is SGHRS and CDR2 is YFSETQ in the germline V gene. The junction had 0 bases not matched to a gene; V was cut back by 1 base and J by 2 bases. The CDR3 is 15 residues long. Together with reference TRBV5-1 and TRBJ2-1, the CDR3 gives the full variable domain: KAGVTQTPRYLIKTRGQQVTLSCSPISGHRSVSWYQQTPGQGLQFLFEYFSETQRNKGNFPGRFSGRQFSNSRSEMNVSTLELGDSALYLCASSLTSGTYNEQFFGPGTRLTVL.

The rearrangement links TRBV9 to TRBJ2-2, with 7 positions matching TRBD2. CDR1 and CDR2 from the germline V gene are SGDLS and YYNGEE. This CDR3 is built from 15 residues. The ends lost 0 bases at V and 5 bases at J; junction bases unmatched: 4. The CDR3 loop is CASSVAQGGTGELFF. DNA of the CDR3: TGTGCCAGCAGCGTAGCGCAGGGAGGGACCGGGGAGCTGTTTTTT. The full variable domain, in which reference TRBV9 and TRBJ2-2 provide the parts outside the CDR3, is DSGVTQTPKHLITATGQRVTLRCSPRSGDLSVYWYQQSLDQGLQFLIQYYNGEERAKGNILERFSAQQFPDLHSELNLSSLELGDSALYFCASSVAQGGTGELFFGEGSRLTVL.

The J gene is TRBJ2-7, the V gene TRBV6-5; the D is unclear. Trimming took off 0 bases at V and 6 bases at J, with 9 bases between the two ends. Germline CDR1 MNHEY, CDR2 SVGAGI. CDR3 length: 13 residues. CDR3 bases: TGTGCCAGCAGTTACTCCAGCGTAACCGAGCAGTACTTC. This encodes CASSYSSVTEQYF.

This clone was observed once. J is TRBJ1-2 and V is TRBV19; 8 bases line up with TRBD1. Per germline, CDR1 LNHDA and CDR2 SQIVND (reference sequence). V was clipped by 3 bases and J by 1 base; unmatched bases: 10. This CDR3 is built from 17 residues. CDR3 in DNA: TGTGCCAGTAGTATTGACCAGTACAGGGGGAATAACTATGGCTACACCTTC. Amino acid sequence: CASSIDQYRGNNYGYTF.

V gene TRBV4-3 combines with J gene TRBJ1-1; TRBD1 aligns across 7 bases. With 2 bases clipped from V and 8 bases from J, the junction kept 8 bases outside the gene matches. CDR3 length: 14 amino acids. Germline CDR1 reads LGHNA; CDR2 reads YSLEER. In nucleotides, the CDR3 is TGCGCCAGCAGCCAAATACAGGGGAGTGCGGAAGCTTTCTTT. Translated, it gives CASSQIQGSAEAFF.

This clone was recorded once. The chain joins TRBV2 to TRBJ2-3, with D possibly being TRBD2 (6 bases). The CDR3 is 14 amino acids. The V gene's germline CDR1 is SNHLY and CDR2 FYNNEI. Trimming took 1 base from V and 4 from J, leaving 9 bases between them. CDR3: CASSEGRGPDTQYF. CDR3 DNA sequence: TGTGCCAGCAGTGAAGGGAGGGGCCCAGATACGCAGTATTTT.

The chain uses TRBV29-1 and TRBJ1-1; no clear D gene. The V gene lost 3 bases and the J gene lost 2 bases, with 10 bases spanning the gap. In germline, CDR1 is SQVTM, CDR2 ANQGSEA. The length of the CDR3 is 13 residues. This chain's CDR3 is CSVESRLNTEAFF. CDR3 nucleotide sequence: TGCAGCGTTGAGAGCAGACTTAACACTGAAGCTTTCTTT.

This chain links TRBV6-1 with TRBJ2-3; D is perhaps TRBD2 (5 bases). Per germline, CDR1 MNHNS and CDR2 SASEGT. The CDR3 loop spans 15 amino acids. V shed 2 bases and J shed 0 bases, with 9 bases lying between them. As DNA, the CDR3 is TGTGCCAGCAGTGAACTGGCGGGCAGCACAGATACGCAGTATTTT. It encodes CASSELAGSTDTQYF.

The rearrangement links TRBV7-2 to TRBJ2-5; 7 bases agree with TRBD2. The trim removed 1 base at V and 5 bases at J, leaving 10 bases unmatched. The length of the CDR3 is 16 residues. Looked up from germline, CDR1 is SGHTA and CDR2 is FQGNSA. This chain's CDR3 is CASSLGGRGVVETQYF. CDR3 DNA: TGTGCCAGCAGCTTAGGCGGCCGGGGGGTAGTTGAGACCCAGTACTTC.

V gene TRBV6-4 combines with J gene TRBJ2-1; 8 nucleotides match TRBD2. Unmatched junction bases numbered 6, after V lost 6 bases and J lost 2 bases. Per the germline V gene, CDR1 is MRHNA and CDR2 is SNTAGT. This CDR3 has 15 residues. CDR3 DNA: TGTGCCAGCAGCATCCTAGCGGGCACCTACAATGAGCAGTTCTTC. This translates into CASSILAGTYNEQFF.

This clone was counted only a few times. The rearrangement links TRBV6-1 to TRBJ1-4, with a possible D match to TRBD1 (5 bases). Trimming took 1 base from V and 4 from J, leaving 10 bases between them. The CDR3 loop spans 15 amino acids. Per germline, CDR1 MNHNS and CDR2 SASEGT. CDR3 sequence: CASSEGQSNNEKLFF. In DNA form, the CDR3 reads TGTGCCAGCAGTGAAGGACAGAGCAATAATGAAAAACTGTTTTTT.

This clone was counted a few times. The chain couples TRBV7-6 to TRBJ1-6, with D hard to call. V lost 9 bases, J lost 7 bases, and 13 bases lay in between. CDR3 length: 13 residues. Looked up from germline, CDR1 is SGHVS and CDR2 is FNYEAQ. As DNA, the CDR3 is TGTGCCAGTGCGAGTGCCCCCAATTCACCCCTCCACTTT. It yields the protein CASASAPNSPLHF.

This chain links TRBV28 with TRBJ1-6; TRBD1 agrees at 7 bases. The CDR3 contains 16 residues. After removal of 6 bases from V and 0 bases from J, the junction contained 5 bases not matched to a gene. CDR1 and CDR2 from the germline V gene are MDHEN and SYDVKM. CDR3 DNA: TGTGCCAGCAGAGGGACAGACCGCTCCTATAATTCACCCCTCCACTTT. Protein: CASRGTDRSYNSPLHF.

As concerns this clone: At one end, the junction sequence differs from germline, possibly due to a read error. The chain joins TRBV7-7 to TRBJ2-1, with TRBD2 as a possible D gene (6 bases). Looked up from germline, CDR1 is SSHAT and CDR2 is FNYEAQ (reference sequence). The CDR3 consists of 12 residues. CDR3 region: CASSLEGGEQFF. DNA of the CDR3: TGTGCTAGCAGCTTAGAGGGAGGAGAGCAGTTCTTC.

V and J are TRBV14 and TRBJ1-2, with 8 bases aligning to TRBD1. This CDR3 has 19 residues. Germline trimming cut 0 bases from V and 5 bases from J; bases unmatched to any gene: 17. Germline V gene sequence: CDR1 SGHDN, CDR2 FVKESK. The CDR3 here is CASSQDHQDRVVVRYGYTF. In DNA, the CDR3 is TGTGCCAGCAGCCAAGATCACCAGGACAGGGTTGTTGTTAGGTATGGCTACACCTTC.

V and J are TRBV19 and TRBJ1-3, with TRBD1 matching 7 bases. The CDR3 is 14 amino acids. J gave up 2 bases and V 4 bases, and 2 bases lay outside the gene matches. CDR1 and CDR2 from the germline V gene are LNHDA and SQIVND (reference sequence). The CDR3 here is CASSRTGAGNTIYF. DNA for the CDR3: TGTGCCAGTAGTAGGACAGGTGCTGGAAACACCATATATTTT.